The 19 T cell receptor beta chains below were found in one sample sequenced in a study of OX40 agonist ivuxolimab in advanced cancers. Clones were sequenced by immunoSEQ multiplex PCR, and TCRdb holds only the in-frame ones, with some missing. Among tens of thousands of clones, 84% were seen once, and the ten largest hold approximately 3%. Sequencing was performed on CD4+ or CD8+ T cells sorted from blood, taken in a trial of the OX40 agonist ivuxolimab. These receptors all come from an adult with an advanced solid tumor such as melanoma, head and neck, liver or kidney cancer.

The CDR3 nucleotides read TGCAGCGTTGGGGGGTCCGGGAACACTGAAGCTTTCTTT. This translates into CSVGGSGNTEAFF. This chain joins TRBV29-1 and TRBJ1-1; weak D call: TRBD1 (5 bases). V lost 4 bases and J lost 1, with 10 bases in between. Germline loops: CDR1 SQVTM, CDR2 ANQGSEA. This CDR3 is built from 13 residues.

J is TRBJ1-2 and V is TRBV5-4; TRBD1 is a possible D gene (5 bases). Trimming took off 2 bases at V and 7 bases at J, with 12 bases between the two ends. CDR1 and CDR2 from the germline V gene are SGHNT and YYREEE (reference sequence). This CDR3 is 13 amino acids long. The CDR3, as DNA: TGTGCCAGCAGCTTTTCGATAGGGGCTGGCTACACCTTC. Its protein is CASSFSIGAGYTF.

The chain employs TRBV7-2 and TRBJ2-1, with TRBD1 as a possible D gene (6 bases). The CDR3 has 14 residues. Deletions cut 3 bases from V and 5 bases from J, with 11 bases between. The germline gives CDR1 SGHTA, CDR2 FQGNSA. The CDR3 spells CASSFGAGDNEQFF. The CDR3 coding sequence is TGTGCCAGCAGCTTCGGGGCAGGGGACAATGAGCAGTTCTTC.

CDR3 sequence (DNA): TGTGCCAGCAGTTTGCTGGGCCGTGGTTCCTACGAGCAGTACTTC. Its translation is CASSLLGRGSYEQYF. The V call is TRBV27, the J call TRBJ2-7; D is unclear. The CDR3 loop spans 15 amino acids. Germline values: CDR1 MNHEY, CDR2 SMNVEV (reference sequence). The V end lost 3 bases, the J end lost 1 base, and 13 bases lay between the germline ends.

This clone was detected once. This chain uses TRBV5-1 with TRBJ2-7; TRBD1 agrees at 8 bases. CDR1 SGHRS and CDR2 YFSETQ come from the germline V gene. The CDR3 is 15 residues long. The V segment lost 4 bases and the J segment 4 bases; nucleotides outside the gene matches: 10. CDR3 region: CASSPDPGQGYEQYF. In DNA, the CDR3 is TGCGCCAGCAGCCCGGATCCCGGACAGGGATACGAGCAGTACTTC.

The rearrangement joins TRBV11-2 to TRBJ2-3, with 8 bases lining up with TRBD2. Germline CDR1 and CDR2: SGHAT and FQNNGV. The trim removed 5 bases at V and 1 base at J, leaving 5 bases unmatched. The CDR3 is 15 amino acids. CDR3 amino acids: CASSPPRGGTDTQYF. CDR3 DNA: TGTGCCAGCAGCCCACCGCGGGGGGGCACAGATACGCAGTATTTT.

The chain carries TRBV11-3 and TRBJ1-2; D remains unclear. This CDR3 has 14 residues. Deletions cut 0 bases from V and 7 bases from J, with 12 bases between. The germline gives CDR1 SGHNT, CDR2 YENEEA. The DNA for the CDR3 is TGTGCCAGCAGCTTAGATCTGCGGGCGGGTGGCTACACCTTC. Protein sequence: CASSLDLRAGGYTF.

The chain recombines TRBV6-5 with TRBJ1-2; D may be TRBD1 (5 bases). V lost 5 bases and J lost 7, with 20 bases in between. The CDR3 has 15 residues. Per germline, CDR1 MNHEY and CDR2 SVGAGI. The CDR3 DNA follows: TGTGCCAGCAGTGGGGGAGGGCTCCGGCCCCCTGGCTACACCTTC. Its translation: CASSGGGLRPPGYTF.

The CDR3 region is CASSQDSAGAYGYTF. CDR3 DNA: TGCGCCAGCAGCCAAGACTCGGCAGGGGCCTATGGCTACACCTTC. The chain combines TRBV4-3 with TRBJ1-2; TRBD1 is a possible D gene (6 bases). The CDR3 is made up of 15 amino acids. V lost 0 bases, J lost 4 bases, and 12 bases lay in between. Per the germline V gene, CDR1 is LGHNA and CDR2 is YSLEER.

This chain connects TRBV10-3 to TRBJ2-3; D unclear. Germline lookup yields CDR1 ENHRY and CDR2 SYGVKD. The CDR3 sequence is 13 residues long. V gave up 5 bases and J gave up 2 bases, with 8 bases separating them. The CDR3 loop reads CAISKGHTDTQYF. CDR3 sequence (DNA): TGTGCCATCAGTAAGGGCCACACAGATACGCAGTATTTT.

The genes are TRBV18 and TRBJ2-2, with D possibly matching TRBD2 (6 bases). Trimming removed 2 bases from V and 3 bases from J, with 7 bases in between. Germline V gives CDR1 KGHSH, CDR2 LQKENI. The length of the CDR3 is 14 residues. The CDR3 protein is CASSPGGDTGELFF. The CDR3 DNA is TGTGCCAGCTCACCAGGCGGGGACACCGGGGAGCTGTTTTTT. The complete variable domain, with remaining parts taken from reference TRBV18 and TRBJ2-2, reads NAGVMQNPRHLVRRRGQEARLRCSPMKGHSHVYWYRQLPEEGLKFMVYLQKENIIDESGMPKERFSAEFPKEGPSILRIQQVVRGDSAAYFCASSPGGDTGELFFGEGSRLTVL.

The genes are TRBV5-1 and TRBJ1-4, with D unresolved. This CDR3 contains 15 residues. CDR1 is SGHRS, CDR2 YFSETQ, per germline. Trimming pared 0 bases from V and 3 bases from J, leaving 9 bases between. The CDR3 sequence is CASSLEARPNEKLFF. CDR3 sequence (DNA): TGCGCCAGCAGCTTGGAGGCGAGACCTAATGAAAAACTGTTTTTT.

This clone occurred a few times. J is TRBJ1-2 and V is TRBV4-3; 9 bases map to TRBD1. Trimming removed 2 bases from V and 4 bases from J; junction bases left unmatched: 11. This CDR3 has 17 amino acids. Germline V gene sequence: CDR1 LGHNA, CDR2 YSLEER. CDR3 sequence reads: CASSQYPGTGRIYGYTF. Written as DNA, the CDR3 is TGCGCCAGCAGCCAATATCCCGGGACAGGGAGAATCTATGGCTACACCTTC.

This clone was counted between two and nine times. The rearrangement joins TRBV29-1 to TRBJ2-1; tentatively, D is TRBD2 (7 bases). Germline CDR1 SQVTM, CDR2 ANQGSEA. CDR3 size: 13 residues. The V end lost 5 bases, the J end lost 7 bases, and 15 bases lay between the germline ends. CDR3: CSVSAGAGNEQFF. The CDR3 DNA reads as TGCAGCGTTAGTGCGGGGGCAGGAAATGAGCAGTTCTTC.

This clone came up once. This chain uses TRBV7-9 with TRBJ1-6; D is unresolved. Per germline, CDR1 SEHNR and CDR2 FQNEAQ (reference sequence). This CDR3 is built from 16 residues. With 5 bases removed from V and 7 bases from J, the gap between germline ends came to 18 bases. The CDR3 DNA reads as TGTGCCAGCAGCCAAGGGTGGGCAGACTTCAATTCACCCCTCCACTTT. The encoded protein is CASSQGWADFNSPLHF.

This chain connects TRBV7-9 to TRBJ1-1; possible D gene TRBD1, 5 bases. The CDR3 contains 14 residues. In germline, CDR1 is SEHNR, CDR2 FQNEAQ (reference sequence). Deletions cut 1 base from V and 6 bases from J, with 12 bases between. CDR3 sequence: CASSLDRLLSEAFF. CDR3 DNA sequence: TGTGCCAGCAGCTTAGACAGGCTCCTTTCTGAAGCTTTCTTT.

The V gene is TRBV6-5, the J gene TRBJ1-5; weak D call: TRBD1 (5 bases). V lost 4 bases to trimming and J lost 1 base, with 11 bases between them. The germline V gene has CDR1 MNHEY and CDR2 SVGAGI. The CDR3 covers 15 residues. This CDR3 is CASSWGMGSNQPQHF. In DNA, the CDR3 is TGTGCCAGCAGTTGGGGGATGGGGAGCAATCAGCCCCAGCATTTT.

This chain connects TRBV6-6 to TRBJ2-5; the match to TRBD2 covers 7 bases. The CDR3 is 14 residues long. With 4 bases clipped from V and 2 bases from J, the junction kept 4 bases outside the gene matches. In germline, CDR1 is MNHNY, CDR2 SVGAGI (reference sequence). The CDR3 nucleotides read TGTGCCAGCAGTTCCGGGGGGAGTCAAGAGACCCAGTACTTC. This encodes CASSSGGSQETQYF.

The chain combines TRBV5-1 with TRBJ2-5, with TRBD1 identical over 7 bases. The CDR3 runs 14 residues. The V gene's germline CDR1 is SGHRS and CDR2 YFSETQ. V dropped 4 bases and J dropped 4; count of bases not matched to a gene: 7. CDR3 loop: CASSQVDRRETQYF. The DNA of the CDR3 is TGCGCCAGCAGCCAGGTGGACAGGAGAGAGACCCAGTACTTC.